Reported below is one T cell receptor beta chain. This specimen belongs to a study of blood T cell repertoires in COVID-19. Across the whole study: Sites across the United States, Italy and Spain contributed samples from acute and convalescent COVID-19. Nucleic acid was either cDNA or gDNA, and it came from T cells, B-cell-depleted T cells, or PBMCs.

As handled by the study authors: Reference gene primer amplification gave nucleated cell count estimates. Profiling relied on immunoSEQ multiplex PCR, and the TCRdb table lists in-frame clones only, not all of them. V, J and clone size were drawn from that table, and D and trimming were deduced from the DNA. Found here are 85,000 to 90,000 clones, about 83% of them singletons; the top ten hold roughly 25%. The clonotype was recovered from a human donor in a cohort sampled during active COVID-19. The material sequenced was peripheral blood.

The CDR3 DNA sequence: TGTGCCAGCAGAGCCCGTGAGGGAGGCTATGGCTACACCTTC. Its protein is CASRAREGGYGYTF. The chain links TRBV28 to TRBJ1-2; D not certain. Trimming took 6 bases from V and 4 from J, leaving 15 bases between them. CDR3 size: 14 residues. Germline values: CDR1 MDHEN, CDR2 SYDVKM.